Here is one TCR beta chain with its context. The PCR had 60 Vbeta and 13 Jbeta primers. Sequenced by immunoSEQ multiplex PCR; TCRdb stores in-frame clones only, minus some. The profile shows about 160,000 clones, roughly 80% of them singletons. This sample was taken from a study of cytomegalovirus exposure and HLA in healthy donors. The V and J ends lost 4 bases and 4 bases, in that order; junction bases with no gene match: 4. The germline V gene has CDR1 LNHDA and CDR2 SQIVND (reference sequence). The CDR3 is made up of 15 amino acids. Sequenced sample: PBMCs. This clonotype was obtained from a man between 18 and 35 years old in good health and CMV-seropositive. This sequence joins TRBV19 and TRBJ2-2; 9 positions agree with TRBD1. The CDR3 loop is CASSKTGGSTGELFF. The CDR3 nucleotides are TGTGCCAGTAGTAAGACAGGGGGGAGCACCGGGGAGCTGTTTTTT.